This entry concerns a single TCR beta chain. Patients of the Seattle cohort, enrolled during active infection, were followed longitudinally. These data are taken from a study of blood T cell repertoires in COVID-19. About the research overall: Acute and convalescent COVID-19 samples came from the United States, Italy and Spain. The cDNA or gDNA used as material had been derived from T cells, B-cell-depleted T cells, or PBMCs.

In the original workflow: Reference gene primers were amplified, and this amplification served to estimate nucleated cell counts. Assay: immunoSEQ multiplex PCR; the TCRdb copy retains only in-frame clones and omits some. The D gene and trimming were derived from the DNA, and the V and J assignments and clone size from that table. The top ten hold approximately 2% of the sample, which has over 100,000 clones, approximately 92% seen once. The ends lost 8 bases at V and 0 bases at J; junction bases unmatched: 0. Germline V gives CDR1 MDHEN, CDR2 SYDVKM. The CDR3 loop spans 12 amino acids. The rearrangement joins TRBV28 to TRBJ1-1, with 7 bases fitting TRBD1. Sequences were obtained from peripheral blood. The origin of this receptor is a woman aged 45-65 years with COVID-19, enrolled during active disease. The DNA of the CDR3 is TGTGCCAGCGACAGGGTGAACACTGAAGCTTTCTTT. This encodes CASDRVNTEAFF.